Below, 21 T cell receptor beta chains from the same sample are listed, as sequenced in a study of neurological immune-mediated disorders. TCRdb re-derived calls from the 5' RACE reads in MiXCR, one entry per CDR3 protein. Of about 65,000 distinct CDR3 sequences in the sample, over 4% are singletons; the top ten hold roughly 2.7%. The sample consisted of PBMCs. The receptors stem from a man aged 45-60 years with multiple sclerosis.

There are many counts of this clonotype. The rearrangement links TRBV20-1 to TRBJ1-1, with no clear D. The CDR3 runs to 12 residues. Germline V gene sequence: CDR1 DFQATT, CDR2 SNEGSKA (reference sequence). Trimming took off 3 bases at V and 1 base at J, with 6 bases between the two ends. The CDR3 coding sequence is TGCAGTGCTAGGGCTTCGAACACTGAAGCTTTCTTT. Its translation: CSARASNTEAFF.

At least ten counts were recorded for this clonotype. The CDR3 coding sequence is TGTGCCAGCAGTTTCTCCAACTATATCATATATTTT. Translated, it gives CASSFSNYIIYF. The gene calls are TRBV28 and TRBJ1-3; no reliable D call. The germline V and J ends were trimmed by 3 bases and 12 bases, with 12 bases remaining between them. The CDR3 loop spans 12 amino acids. Per the germline V gene, CDR1 is MDHEN and CDR2 is SYDVKM.

The table lists this clonotype with many counts. The chain employs TRBV7-9 and TRBJ2-2; 7 nucleotides align to TRBD1. V gave up 5 bases and J gave up 5 bases; unmatched junction bases: 17. CDR3 length: 18 amino acids. Germline assignment: CDR1 SEHNR and CDR2 FQNEAQ (reference sequence). The CDR3 here is CASSPARTGLGETGELFF. In nucleotides, the CDR3 is TGTGCCAGCAGCCCGGCAAGGACAGGCCTAGGCGAGACCGGGGAGCTGTTTTTT.

This clonotype has more than one count but fewer than ten. J is TRBJ2-4 and V is TRBV10-1; weak D call: TRBD1 (5 bases). Trimming cost V 5 bases and J 10 bases, with 15 bases left between them. CDR1 and CDR2 from the germline V gene are WNHNN and SYGVQD (reference sequence). This CDR3 is 13 amino acids long. Here the CDR3 DNA reads TGCGCCAGCAGTCCGGGCAGGGCGAAAATTCAGTACTTC. Translation gives CASSPGRAKIQYF.

This clonotype has a count of ten or more. The V call is TRBV4-2, the J call TRBJ2-7, with D unresolved. The V gene's germline CDR1 is LGHNA and CDR2 YNFKEQ. The CDR3 is 12 residues long. The V end lost 5 bases, the J end lost 0 bases, and 5 bases lay between the germline ends. The CDR3 sequence: CASSVNSYEQYF. Here the CDR3 DNA reads TGTGCCAGCAGCGTTAACTCCTACGAGCAGTACTTC.

This clonotype was recorded many times. The gene calls are TRBV7-2 and TRBJ2-3; D possibly corresponds to TRBD2 (6 bases). CDR1 is SGHTA and CDR2 is FQGNSA in the germline V gene. CDR3 size: 14 residues. V gave up 2 bases and J gave up 4 bases, with 10 bases separating them. The CDR3 here is CASSLTTSSDTQYF. The CDR3 coding sequence is TGTGCCAGCAGCTTAACGACTAGTTCAGATACGCAGTATTTT.

This clonotype has a count of ten or more. J is TRBJ2-5 and V is TRBV2; D is uncertain. V was trimmed by 2 bases and J by 4 bases, leaving 11 bases between them. Germline-derived CDR1 and CDR2 are SNHLY and FYNNEI. The CDR3 is 14 amino acids. CDR3 sequence (DNA): TGTGCCAGCAGTGAAAACGCCGTCGGAGAGACCCAGTACTTC. Its translation is CASSENAVGETQYF.

V usage is TRBV10-2 and J usage is TRBJ1-1; D is possibly TRBD1 (5 bases). Germline CDR1 reads WSHSY; CDR2 reads SAAADI. Trimming took 6 bases from V and 7 from J, leaving 18 bases between them. The CDR3 contains 14 residues. In nucleotides, the CDR3 is TGCGCCAGCAGGGGAGTAAGGGGCACCCTTGAAGCTTTCTTT. Translating it yields CASRGVRGTLEAFF.

This clonotype was seen repeatedly, ten times or more. V is TRBV5-1 and J is TRBJ2-2; TRBD2 might be the D (5 bases). CDR1 and CDR2 from the germline V gene are SGHRS and YFSETQ. This CDR3 spans 15 amino acids. The ends were cut back, 4 bases at V and 4 bases at J, with 14 bases in the middle. Here the CDR3 DNA reads TGCGCCAGCAGCCCTCGGCCCAGCGGCACCGGGGAGCTGTTTTTT. This translates into CASSPRPSGTGELFF. Together with reference TRBV5-1 and TRBJ2-2, the CDR3 gives the full variable domain: KAGVTQTPRYLIKTRGQQVTLSCSPISGHRSVSWYQQTPGQGLQFLFEYFSETQRNKGNFPGRFSGRQFSNSRSEMNVSTLELGDSALYLCASSPRPSGTGELFFGEGSRLTVL.

This clonotype was seen ten or more times. The rearrangement joins TRBV29-1 to TRBJ2-5, with D unresolved. CDR3 length equals 12 residues. V lost 4 bases and J 1 base, leaving 7 bases between the germline ends. Germline CDR1 is SQVTM and CDR2 is ANQGSEA. CDR3 nucleotides: TGCAGCGTTGGCGAGCTCCAAGAGACCCAGTACTTC. Translation gives CSVGELQETQYF.

This clonotype was counted many times. The chain employs TRBV14 and TRBJ2-7, with 10 bases fitting TRBD1. The CDR3 spans 14 residues. Trimming cost V 4 bases and J 7 bases; bases outside gene matches: 7. Germline V lookup: CDR1 SGHDN, CDR2 FVKESK. CDR3 nucleotide sequence: TGTGCCAGCAGCCGAGGGACAGGGGTCGGGGAGCAGTACGTC. Translating gives CASSRGTGVGEQYV.

This clonotype was picked up many times. V gene TRBV11-2 combines with J gene TRBJ2-3; D not resolved. This CDR3 has 12 amino acids. Trimming removed 5 bases at V and 7 bases at J, with 10 bases between. Germline CDR1 reads SGHAT; CDR2 reads FQNNGV. CDR3 residues: CASSLRENTQYF. The CDR3 DNA follows: TGTGCCAGCAGCCTACGAGAAAATACGCAGTATTTT.

This clonotype was recorded at least ten times. This chain joins TRBV3-1 and TRBJ2-1; TRBD2 agrees at 12 bases. The CDR3 contains 17 residues. Per the germline V gene, CDR1 is LGHDT and CDR2 is YNNKEL (reference sequence). Losses at the gene ends were 0 bases for V and 5 bases for J; bases not matched to a gene: 5. CDR3 sequence: CASSQDWPSGGDNEQFF. CDR3 sequence (DNA): TGTGCCAGCAGCCAAGATTGGCCTAGCGGGGGGGACAATGAGCAGTTCTTC.

This clonotype was picked up many times. This chain links TRBV7-2 with TRBJ1-1, with a weak D call TRBD1 (6 bases). Trimming stripped 5 bases from V and 1 base from J, with 14 bases between. The CDR3 runs 15 residues. Germline V gene sequence: CDR1 SGHTA, CDR2 FQGNSA. The CDR3 sequence is CASSRGGLGNTEAFF. The DNA for the CDR3 is TGTGCCAGCAGCCGAGGGGGGCTCGGGAACACTGAAGCTTTCTTT.

This clonotype was found many times. This sequence joins TRBV5-1 and TRBJ2-2; 10 positions agree with TRBD1. The germline V gene has CDR1 SGHRS and CDR2 YFSETQ. The V segment lost 1 base and the J segment 7 bases; nucleotides outside the gene matches: 4. The CDR3 runs 15 residues. The chain's CDR3 is CASSLTGQGIGELFF. The CDR3 coding sequence is TGCGCCAGCAGCTTGACGGGACAGGGGATCGGGGAGCTGTTTTTT.

At least ten counts were recorded for this clonotype. The J gene is TRBJ2-2, the V gene TRBV12-3 or TRBV12-4; D is uncertain. V lost 3 bases and J 6 bases, leaving 11 bases between the germline ends. The CDR3 consists of 14 residues. In DNA, the CDR3 is TGTGCCAGCAGTTTCCGGTTTAAGCCCGGGGAGCTGTTTTTT. It translates to CASSFRFKPGELFF.

In this sample, this clonotype turned up many times. The rearrangement joins TRBV20-1 to TRBJ2-7, with D possibly TRBD2 on 6 matching bases. Germline loops: CDR1 DFQATT, CDR2 SNEGSKA (reference sequence). Trimming left V 4 bases short and J 6 bases short, with 16 bases between. The CDR3 sequence is 13 residues long. CDR3 region: CSAKPGAEFEQYF. The CDR3 DNA is TGCAGTGCTAAACCGGGAGCCGAGTTCGAGCAGTACTTC.

This clonotype was detected ten times or more. V and J are TRBV5-1 and TRBJ1-1; TRBD1 is a possible D gene (6 bases). The germline V gene encodes CDR1 SGHRS and CDR2 YFSETQ. The CDR3 loop spans 15 amino acids. Trimming stripped 4 bases from V and 1 base from J, with 14 bases between. CDR3 nucleotides: TGCGCCAGCAGCGCAGCGGGACAACGGAACACTGAAGCTTTCTTT. It yields the protein CASSAAGQRNTEAFF.

In its sample, this clonotype was seen many times. The gene calls are TRBV7-9 and TRBJ2-7; 7 bases agree with TRBD1. The germline V gene has CDR1 SEHNR and CDR2 FQNEAQ (reference sequence). Losses at the gene ends were 4 bases for V and 4 bases for J; bases not matched to a gene: 7. The CDR3 is 14 residues long. The DNA of the CDR3 is TGTGCCAGCAGCTCATACAGGGGAAGATACGAGCAGTACTTC. Its protein product is CASSSYRGRYEQYF.

This clonotype was seen repeatedly, ten times or more. The chain carries TRBV7-3 and TRBJ2-3; a possible D gene is TRBD2 (6 bases). The CDR3 loop spans 11 amino acids. Between the trimmed V and J ends, which lost 3 bases and 8 bases, there was a span of 6 bases. CDR1 is SGHTA and CDR2 is FQGTGA in the germline V gene. The CDR3 DNA reads as TGTGCCAGCAGCTTGGGGGGTACGCAGTATTTT. Amino acids: CASSLGGTQYF.

In its sample, this clonotype was seen a few times. This chain joins TRBV7-2 and TRBJ2-5, with D maybe TRBD2 (7 bases). With 2 bases removed from V and 4 bases from J, the gap between germline ends came to 17 bases. The germline gives CDR1 SGHTA, CDR2 FQGNSA. The length of the CDR3 is 16 residues. CDR3 amino acids: CASSLSGGGVVETQYF. CDR3 sequence (DNA): TGTGCCAGCAGCTTATCGGGGGGCGGGGTCGTAGAGACCCAGTACTTC.